These 6 T cell receptor beta chains were sequenced from one sample in a study of blood T cell repertoires in COVID-19. Profiled with immunoSEQ multiplex PCR; TCRdb holds only in-frame clones, not every one. Here the sample spans about 160,000 clones, roughly 87% being singletons. Sequencing used PBMCs or T cells enriched from blood (not recorded which). The receptors come from a woman in her 50s who had recovered from COVID-19.

The V and J genes are TRBV5-1 and TRBJ2-2; a weak D match, TRBD2 (5 bases). Trimming stripped 0 bases from V and 0 bases from J, with 6 bases between. Germline V gene data show CDR1 as SGHRS and CDR2 as YFSETQ. The length of the CDR3 is 15 residues. CDR3 in DNA: TGCGCCAGCAGCTTGGAAGCGGCGAACACCGGGGAGCTGTTTTTT. Amino acids: CASSLEAANTGELFF.

V gene TRBV7-3 combines with J gene TRBJ2-5; TRBD1 matches at 8 bases. Germline V gene sequence: CDR1 SGHTA, CDR2 FQGTGA. V lost 4 bases and J lost 0; bases outside the gene matches: 4. The CDR3 spans 15 residues. CDR3 coding DNA: TGTGCCAGCAGCTCAGGGGGCGGGTACCAAGAGACCCAGTACTTC. Translation: CASSSGGGYQETQYF.

The chain joins TRBV13 to TRBJ1-5; no reliable D call. CDR1 and CDR2 (germline): PRHDT, FYEKMQ (reference sequence). This CDR3 comprises 15 residues. Trimming took off 5 bases at V and 5 bases at J, with 16 bases between the two ends. Written as DNA, the CDR3 is TGTGCCAGCAGCCCGCACGCGCCAGGATATCAGCCCCAGCATTTT. It is translated as CASSPHAPGYQPQHF.

The J gene is TRBJ2-1, the V gene TRBV11-3; D call uncertain. The CDR3 sequence is 15 residues long. Germline V gene data show CDR1 as SGHNT and CDR2 as YENEEA. V was shortened by 1 base and J by 0 bases, with 7 bases between the two germline ends. The CDR3 is CASSLVSSSYNEQFF. CDR3 bases: TGTGCCAGCAGCTTAGTTTCTAGCTCCTACAATGAGCAGTTCTTC.

V usage is TRBV6-5 and J usage is TRBJ2-1; a weak D match, TRBD1 (6 bases). Germline V gives CDR1 MNHEY, CDR2 SVGAGI. The V and J ends lost 7 bases and 9 bases respectively, with 22 bases between them. This CDR3 region has 15 residues. CDR3 sequence reads: CASTDRFNRDSEQFF. The CDR3 DNA reads TGTGCCAGCACCGACCGATTCAACAGGGATAGTGAGCAGTTCTTC.

The rearrangement uses TRBV5-6 and TRBJ2-5, with D maybe TRBD2 (6 bases). Germline-derived CDR1 and CDR2 are SGHDT and YYEEEE. This CDR3 comprises 14 residues. Trimming left V 0 bases short and J 2 bases short, with 8 bases between. The CDR3 here is CASSLASDQETQYF. CDR3 bases: TGTGCCAGCAGCTTGGCTAGCGATCAAGAGACCCAGTACTTC. The variable domain in full, completed from reference TRBV5-6 and TRBJ2-5, reads DAGVTQSPTHLIKTRGQQVTLRCSPKSGHDTVSWYQQALGQGPQFIFQYYEEEERQRGNFPDRFSGHQFPNYSSELNVNALLLGDSALYLCASSLASDQETQYFGPGTRLLVL.